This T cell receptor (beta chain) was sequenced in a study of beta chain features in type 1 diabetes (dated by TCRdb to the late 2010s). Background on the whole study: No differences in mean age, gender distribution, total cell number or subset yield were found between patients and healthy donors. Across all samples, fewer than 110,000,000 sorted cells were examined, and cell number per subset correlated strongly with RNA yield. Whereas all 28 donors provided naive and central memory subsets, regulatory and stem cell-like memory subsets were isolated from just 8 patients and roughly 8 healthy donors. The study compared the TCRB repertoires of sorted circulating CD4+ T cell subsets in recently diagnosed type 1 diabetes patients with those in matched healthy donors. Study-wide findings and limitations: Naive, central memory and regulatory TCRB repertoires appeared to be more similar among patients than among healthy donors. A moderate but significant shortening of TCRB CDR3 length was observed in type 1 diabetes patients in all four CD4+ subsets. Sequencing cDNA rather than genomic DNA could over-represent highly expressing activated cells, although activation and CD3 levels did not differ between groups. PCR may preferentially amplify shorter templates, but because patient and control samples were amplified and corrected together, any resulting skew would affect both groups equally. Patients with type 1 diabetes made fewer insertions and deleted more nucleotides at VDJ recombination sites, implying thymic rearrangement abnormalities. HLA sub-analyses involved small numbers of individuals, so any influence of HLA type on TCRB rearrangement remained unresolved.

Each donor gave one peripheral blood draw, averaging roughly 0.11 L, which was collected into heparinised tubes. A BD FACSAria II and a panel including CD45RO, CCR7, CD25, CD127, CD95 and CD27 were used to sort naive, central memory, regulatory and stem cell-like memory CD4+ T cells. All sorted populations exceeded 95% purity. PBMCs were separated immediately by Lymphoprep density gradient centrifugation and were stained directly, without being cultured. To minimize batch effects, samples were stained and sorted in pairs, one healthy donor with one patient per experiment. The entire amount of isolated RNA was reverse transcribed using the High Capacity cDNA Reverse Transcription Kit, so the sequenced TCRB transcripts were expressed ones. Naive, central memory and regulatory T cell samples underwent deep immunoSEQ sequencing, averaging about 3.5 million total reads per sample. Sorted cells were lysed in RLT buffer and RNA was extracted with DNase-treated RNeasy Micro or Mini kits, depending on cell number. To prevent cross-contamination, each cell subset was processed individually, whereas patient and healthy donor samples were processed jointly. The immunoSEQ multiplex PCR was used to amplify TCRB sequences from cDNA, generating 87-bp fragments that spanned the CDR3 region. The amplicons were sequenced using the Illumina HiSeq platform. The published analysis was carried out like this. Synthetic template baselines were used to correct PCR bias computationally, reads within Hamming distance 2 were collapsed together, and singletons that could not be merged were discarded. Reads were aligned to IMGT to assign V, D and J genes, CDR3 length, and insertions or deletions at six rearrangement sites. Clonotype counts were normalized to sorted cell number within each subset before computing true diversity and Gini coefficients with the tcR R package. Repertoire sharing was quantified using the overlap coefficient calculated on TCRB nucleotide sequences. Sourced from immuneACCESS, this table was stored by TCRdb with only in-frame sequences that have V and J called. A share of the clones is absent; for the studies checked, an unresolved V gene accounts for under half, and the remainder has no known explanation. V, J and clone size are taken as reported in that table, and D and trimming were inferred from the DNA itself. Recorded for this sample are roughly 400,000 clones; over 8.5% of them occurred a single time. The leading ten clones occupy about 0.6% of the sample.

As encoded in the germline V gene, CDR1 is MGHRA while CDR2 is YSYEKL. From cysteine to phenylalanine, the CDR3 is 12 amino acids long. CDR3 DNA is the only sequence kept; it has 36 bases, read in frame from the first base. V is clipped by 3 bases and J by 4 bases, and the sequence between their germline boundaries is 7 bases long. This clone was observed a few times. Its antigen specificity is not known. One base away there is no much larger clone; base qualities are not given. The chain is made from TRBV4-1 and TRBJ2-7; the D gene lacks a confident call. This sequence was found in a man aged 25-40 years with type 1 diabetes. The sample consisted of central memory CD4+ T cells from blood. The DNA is TGCGCCAGCAGCCATGACCGGTACGAGCAGTACTTC. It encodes CASSHDRYEQYF.